Sequencing of this T cell receptor (beta chain) was carried out in a study of post-analysis software for immune sequencing data. Study details: The disease courses spanned relapsing-remitting, secondary progressive and progressive-relapsing forms of multiple sclerosis.

Unique molecular identifiers were built into the TCR beta cDNA libraries. The authors obtained 400,000 to 600,000 cDNA molecules from roughly 1 to 10 million T cells. TCRdb reanalysed the PCR reads using MiXCR and keeps one entry per CDR3 protein. The sample consists of hundreds of thousands of distinct CDR3 sequences, 30% of them appearing once. CDR1 and CDR2 from the germline V gene are SGHRS and YFSETQ. The CDR3 length is 15 residues. The ends were cut back, 2 bases at V and 6 bases at J, with 15 bases in the middle. As concerns this clonotype: Its antigen is unknown.

Study-wide findings and caveats: Under the F measure, samples that were prepared in one batch clustered strongly together. Normalized Chao1 diversity was significantly lower in multiple sclerosis patients than in controls. Compared with controls, patients had more of 4 or 5 TRBV segments, including TRBV5-6, TRBV5-1 and TRBV20-1.

Sequenced: blood. The chain links TRBV5-1 to TRBJ1-5, with a possible D match to TRBD1 (5 bases). This TCR was sampled from a girl aged 5-17 years with multiple sclerosis. The CDR3 loop is CASSLTNDGTQPQHF. CDR3 nucleotide sequence: TGCGCCAGCAGCTTAACGAACGACGGGACTCAGCCCCAGCATTTT.